Only one count was recorded for the clone carrying this T cell receptor beta chain. Its specificity is unknown. The data stem from a study of post-analysis software for immune sequencing data. This CDR3 is built from 14 residues. The germline CDR1 and CDR2 sequences are SGHTA and FQGNSA. Unique molecular identifiers tagged the TCR beta cDNA libraries. It was from approximately 0.91 to 9.4 million T cells that around 500,000 cDNA molecules came. In TCRdb, the PCR reads were re-called with MiXCR into one record per CDR3 protein. The table records some 500,000 distinct CDR3 sequences, 40% to 55% of them present only once. Study-wide results and caveats: In patients, about 5 TRBV segments were more frequent than in controls, with TRBV5-6, TRBV5-1 and TRBV20-1 among them. There was significantly lower normalized Chao1 diversity in multiple sclerosis patients than in controls.

The source material was blood. The J gene is TRBJ2-7, the V gene TRBV7-2; TRBD2 agrees at 8 bases. Near its end, the DNA agrees better with TRBJ2-5, so the J call may be wrong. The sequence derives from a girl aged 5-17 years with multiple sclerosis. Here the CDR3 reads CASSLKAGEGTQYF. The CDR3 bases are TGTGCCAGCAGCTTAAAAGCGGGAGAGGGGACCCAGTACTTC.